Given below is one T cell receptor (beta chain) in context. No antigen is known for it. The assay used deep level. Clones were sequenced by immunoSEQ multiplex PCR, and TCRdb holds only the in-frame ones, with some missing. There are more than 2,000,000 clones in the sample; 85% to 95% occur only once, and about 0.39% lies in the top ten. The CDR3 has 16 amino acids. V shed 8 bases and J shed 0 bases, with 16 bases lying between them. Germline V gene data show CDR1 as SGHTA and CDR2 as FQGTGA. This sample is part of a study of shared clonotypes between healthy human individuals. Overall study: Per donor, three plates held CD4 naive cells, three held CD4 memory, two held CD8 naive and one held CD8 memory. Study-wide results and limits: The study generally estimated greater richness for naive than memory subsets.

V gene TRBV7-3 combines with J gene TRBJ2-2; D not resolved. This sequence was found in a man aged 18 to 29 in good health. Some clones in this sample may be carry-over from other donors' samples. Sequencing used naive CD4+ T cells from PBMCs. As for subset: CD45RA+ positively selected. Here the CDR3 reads CASGWGREANTGELFF. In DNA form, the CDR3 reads TGTGCCAGCGGATGGGGTCGCGAAGCGAACACCGGGGAGCTGTTTTTT.